What follows are 10 T cell receptor beta chains derived from one specimen sequenced in a study of spatial heterogeneity in lung cancer. Time point denoted: sample taken at primary tumor resection. TCRdb called the 5' RACE reads again in MiXCR, with one record for every CDR3 protein. Here the sample spans 30,000 to 40,000 distinct CDR3 sequences, around 5% being singletons. Sequencing was performed on PBMCs, taken at surgery. These TCRs come from a female donor with early-stage non-small cell lung cancer.

In its sample, this clonotype was seen many times. The chain's CDR3 is CASSTGTQETQYF. DNA of the CDR3: TGTGCCAGCAGCACCGGGACCCAAGAGACCCAGTACTTC. The chain employs TRBV12-3 or TRBV12-4 and TRBJ2-5, with D tentatively TRBD1 or TRBD2 (5 bases each). This CDR3 has 13 amino acids. Trimming left V 6 bases short and J 1 base short, with 9 bases between.

This clonotype was counted only a few times. The V call is TRBV20-1, the J call TRBJ2-3, with TRBD2 matching over 12 bases. The CDR3 is made up of 16 amino acids. Germline V gene data show CDR1 as DFQATT and CDR2 as SNEGSKA (reference sequence). Trimming at V came to 2 bases and at J to 1 base, leaving 4 bases not matched to a gene. The CDR3 spells CSARPSGGDRTDTQYF. In DNA form, the CDR3 reads TGCAGTGCTAGACCTAGCGGGGGGGACCGCACAGATACGCAGTATTTT.

This clonotype was observed at least ten times. The chain carries TRBV9 and TRBJ2-5, with D tentatively TRBD2 (6 bases). Trimming removed 4 bases from V and 2 bases from J, with 12 bases in between. This CDR3 has 14 amino acids. Germline loops: CDR1 SGDLS, CDR2 YYNGEE. The CDR3: CASSPLGGQETQYF. DNA of the CDR3: TGTGCCAGCAGCCCTCTGGGGGGACAAGAGACCCAGTACTTC.

This clonotype was counted at least ten times. The rearrangement links TRBV7-3 to TRBJ2-5, with TRBD1 identical over 9 bases. The germline CDR1 and CDR2 sequences are SGHTA and FQGTGA. V was pared by 5 bases and J by 4 bases, with 2 bases of the junction left unmatched. The CDR3 runs to 13 residues. CDR3 in DNA: TGTGCCAGCAGCGCGACAGGGGGAGAGACCCAGTACTTC. Its protein product is CASSATGGETQYF.

As concerns this clonotype: At one end the junction does not follow the germline gene, possibly because of a read error. The V and J genes are TRBV12-3 or TRBV12-4 and TRBJ1-2; D unresolved. CDR3 length equals 11 residues. CDR3 nucleotide sequence: TGTGCCAGCAGTTTTAATAGTGGCAACACCTTC. Residues: CASSFNSGNTF.

This clonotype showed up many times. The V call is TRBV3-1, the J call TRBJ1-2; D ambiguous. V dropped 0 bases and J dropped 2 bases, with 7 bases sitting between them. CDR3 length: 14 amino acids. CDR1 LGHDT and CDR2 YNNKEL come from the germline V gene (reference sequence). Written as DNA, the CDR3 is TGTGCCAGCAGCCAAGAGGAAGGAAACTATGGCTACACCTTC. Translating gives CASSQEEGNYGYTF.

Ten or more counts support this clonotype. The chain links TRBV12-3 or TRBV12-4 to TRBJ1-1; 8 bases align to TRBD1. The CDR3 loop spans 14 amino acids. V shed 3 bases and J 0 bases; nucleotides not matched to a gene: 0. The CDR3, as DNA: TGTGCCAGCAGTTTGACAGGGGTGAACACTGAAGCTTTCTTT. Amino acids: CASSLTGVNTEAFF.

This chain links TRBV7-9 with TRBJ2-1; D is undetermined. The V and J ends lost 1 base and 10 bases respectively, with 11 bases between them. Per the germline V gene, CDR1 is SEHNR and CDR2 is FQNEAQ (reference sequence). The CDR3 sequence is 13 residues long. CDR3 sequence (DNA): TGTGCCAGCAGCTTAGAATCGGGTTCGGAGCAGTTCTTC. It yields the protein CASSLESGSEQFF.

This clonotype has only a few counts. The chain employs TRBV29-1 and TRBJ1-2, with a weak D call TRBD1 (6 bases). Deletions cut 2 bases from V and 8 bases from J, with 18 bases between. Germline V gives CDR1 SQVTM, CDR2 ANQGSEA. The CDR3 consists of 14 residues. The CDR3 loop reads CSVESRYTGKGYTF. The CDR3 coding sequence is TGCAGCGTTGAAAGCCGGTATACAGGGAAAGGCTACACCTTC.

This clonotype was counted ten times or more. The V gene is TRBV5-1, the J gene TRBJ1-1; 7 bases are shared with TRBD1. The V segment lost 6 bases and the J segment 3 bases; nucleotides outside the gene matches: 8. CDR1 SGHRS and CDR2 YFSETQ come from the germline V gene. This CDR3 comprises 14 residues. The CDR3 region has the DNA TGCGCCAGCACTTTTGCAACAGGGGACACTGAAGCTTTCTTT. Translating it yields CASTFATGDTEAFF.